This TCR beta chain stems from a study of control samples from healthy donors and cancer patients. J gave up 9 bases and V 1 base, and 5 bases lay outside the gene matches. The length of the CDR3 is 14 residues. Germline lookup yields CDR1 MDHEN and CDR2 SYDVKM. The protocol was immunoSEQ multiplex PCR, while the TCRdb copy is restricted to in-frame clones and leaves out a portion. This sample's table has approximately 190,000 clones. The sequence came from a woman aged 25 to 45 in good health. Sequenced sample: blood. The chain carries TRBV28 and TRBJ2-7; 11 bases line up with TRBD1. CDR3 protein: CASSLLDRGLGQYF. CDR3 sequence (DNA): TGTGCCAGCAGTTTATTGGACAGGGGGCTTGGGCAGTACTTC.